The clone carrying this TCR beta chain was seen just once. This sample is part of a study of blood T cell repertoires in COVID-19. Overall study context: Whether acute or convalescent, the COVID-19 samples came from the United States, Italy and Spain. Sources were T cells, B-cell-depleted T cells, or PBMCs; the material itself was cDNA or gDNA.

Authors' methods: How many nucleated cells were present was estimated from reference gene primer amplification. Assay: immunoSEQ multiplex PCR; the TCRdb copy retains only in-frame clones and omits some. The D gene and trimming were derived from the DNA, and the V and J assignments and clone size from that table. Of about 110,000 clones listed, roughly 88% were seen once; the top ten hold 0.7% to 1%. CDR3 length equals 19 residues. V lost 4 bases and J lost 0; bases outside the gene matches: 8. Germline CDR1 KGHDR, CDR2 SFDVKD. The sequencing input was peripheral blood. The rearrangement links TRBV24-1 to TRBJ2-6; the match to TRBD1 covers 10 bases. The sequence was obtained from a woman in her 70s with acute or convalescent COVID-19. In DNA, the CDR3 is TGTGCCACCAGTGAGGAACGGGACAGGGGAAACTCTGGGGCCAACGTCCTGACTTTC. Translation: CATSEERDRGNSGANVLTF.